In this sample, the clone carrying this T cell receptor beta chain turned up many times. What was amplified from RNA transcripts were TCR beta CDR3 regions. The TCR CDR3 was amplified in a first-round RT-PCR using the HTBI primer set. TCRdb itself ran the multiplex PCR reads through MiXCR, one entry per CDR3 protein. The repertoire holds approximately 490,000 distinct CDR3 sequences, approximately 23% seen once, with under 55% in the top ten. These data originate in a study of T cells in Graves' hyperthyroidism and ophthalmopathy. There are 15 residues in the CDR3. V gave up 2 bases and J gave up 1 base, with 11 bases separating them. Per the germline V gene, CDR1 is MDHEN and CDR2 is SYDVKM.

Sequencing was done on a sample of blood. This clonotype was sampled from a woman in her seventies with Graves' ophthalmopathy. The genes are TRBV28 and TRBJ1-1; no definite D call. The CDR3 protein is CASSLSGLANTEAFF. CDR3 in DNA: TGTGCCAGCAGTTTAAGCGGGTTGGCGAACACTGAAGCTTTCTTT.